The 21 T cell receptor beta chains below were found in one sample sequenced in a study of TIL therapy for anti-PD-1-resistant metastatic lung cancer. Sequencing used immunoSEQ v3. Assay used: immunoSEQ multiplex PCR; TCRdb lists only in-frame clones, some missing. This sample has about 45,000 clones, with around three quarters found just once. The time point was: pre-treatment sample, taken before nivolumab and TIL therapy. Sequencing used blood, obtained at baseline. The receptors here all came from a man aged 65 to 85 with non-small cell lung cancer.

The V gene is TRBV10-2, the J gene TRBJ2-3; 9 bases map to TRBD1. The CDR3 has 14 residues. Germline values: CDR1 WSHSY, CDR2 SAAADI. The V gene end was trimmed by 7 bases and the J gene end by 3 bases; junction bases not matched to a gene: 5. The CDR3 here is CASKQGQGTDTQYF. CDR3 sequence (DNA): TGCGCCAGCAAGCAAGGACAGGGGACAGATACGCAGTATTTT.

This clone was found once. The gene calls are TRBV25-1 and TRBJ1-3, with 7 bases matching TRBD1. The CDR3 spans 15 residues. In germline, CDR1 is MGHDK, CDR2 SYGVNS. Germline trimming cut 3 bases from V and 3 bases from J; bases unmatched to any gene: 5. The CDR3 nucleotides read TGTGCCAGCAGTGATTCCAGGGGGGATGGAAACACCATATATTTT. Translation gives CASSDSRGDGNTIYF.

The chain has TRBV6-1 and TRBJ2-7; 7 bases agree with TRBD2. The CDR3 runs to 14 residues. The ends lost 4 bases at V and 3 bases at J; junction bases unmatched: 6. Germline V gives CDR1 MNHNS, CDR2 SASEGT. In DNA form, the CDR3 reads TGTGCCAGCAGTGGGCGGAGCGGGATCTACGAGCAGTACTTC. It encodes CASSGRSGIYEQYF.

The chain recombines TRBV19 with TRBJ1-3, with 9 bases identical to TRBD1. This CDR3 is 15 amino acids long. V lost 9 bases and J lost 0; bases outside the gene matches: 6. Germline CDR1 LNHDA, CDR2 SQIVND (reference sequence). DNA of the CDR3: TGTGCCAGCTTCGGGGACAGGGCCTCTGGAAACACCATATATTTT. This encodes CASFGDRASGNTIYF.

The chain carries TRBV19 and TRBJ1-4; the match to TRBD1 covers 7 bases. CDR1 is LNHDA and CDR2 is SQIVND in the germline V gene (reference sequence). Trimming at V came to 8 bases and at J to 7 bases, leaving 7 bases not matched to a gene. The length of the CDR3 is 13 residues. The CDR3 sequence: CASSTGFGEKLFF. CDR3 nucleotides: TGTGCCAGTTCGACAGGGTTTGGTGAAAAACTGTTTTTT.

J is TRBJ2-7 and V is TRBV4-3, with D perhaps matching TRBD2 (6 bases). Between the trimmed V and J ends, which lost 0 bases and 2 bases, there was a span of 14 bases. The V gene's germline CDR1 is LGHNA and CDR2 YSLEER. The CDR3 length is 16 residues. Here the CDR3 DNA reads TGCGCCAGCAGCCAAGATGTCCTAGCGCAGGCCTACGAGCAGTACTTC. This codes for CASSQDVLAQAYEQYF.

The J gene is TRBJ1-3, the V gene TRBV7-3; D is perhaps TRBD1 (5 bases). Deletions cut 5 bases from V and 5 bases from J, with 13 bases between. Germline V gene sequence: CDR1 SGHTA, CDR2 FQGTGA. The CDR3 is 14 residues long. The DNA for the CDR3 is TGTGCCAGCAGCCCGGGGACTGGGAGAAACACCATATATTTT. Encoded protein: CASSPGTGRNTIYF.

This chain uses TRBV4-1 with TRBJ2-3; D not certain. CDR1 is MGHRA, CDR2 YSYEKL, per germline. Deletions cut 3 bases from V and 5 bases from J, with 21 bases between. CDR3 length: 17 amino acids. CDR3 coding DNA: TGCGCCAGCAGCCACCAGCCGTTTTGGGTCACTGGAGATACGCAGTATTTT. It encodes CASSHQPFWVTGDTQYF.

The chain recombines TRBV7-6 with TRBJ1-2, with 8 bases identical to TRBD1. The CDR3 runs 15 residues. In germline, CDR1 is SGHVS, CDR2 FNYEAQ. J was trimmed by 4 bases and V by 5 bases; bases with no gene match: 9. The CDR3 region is CASSEGSGQAYGYTF. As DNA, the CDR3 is TGTGCCAGCAGCGAAGGTTCGGGACAGGCCTATGGCTACACCTTC.

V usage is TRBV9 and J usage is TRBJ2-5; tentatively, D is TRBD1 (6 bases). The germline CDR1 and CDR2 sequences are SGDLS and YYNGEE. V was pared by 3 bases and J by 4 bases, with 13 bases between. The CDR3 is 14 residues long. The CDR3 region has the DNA TGTGCCAGCAGCGGCACTACAGGGACAGAGACCCAGTACTTC. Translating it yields CASSGTTGTETQYF.

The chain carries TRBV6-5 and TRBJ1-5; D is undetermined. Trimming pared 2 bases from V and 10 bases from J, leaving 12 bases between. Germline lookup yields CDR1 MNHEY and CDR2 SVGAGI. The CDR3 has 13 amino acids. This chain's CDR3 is CASSYIRGQPQHF. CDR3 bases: TGTGCCAGCAGTTACATCCGGGGTCAACCCCAGCATTTT.

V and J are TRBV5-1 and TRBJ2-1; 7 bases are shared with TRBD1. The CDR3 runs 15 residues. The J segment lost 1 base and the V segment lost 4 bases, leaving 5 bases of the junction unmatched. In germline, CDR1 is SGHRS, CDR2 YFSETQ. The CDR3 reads CASSPGQRSYNEQFF. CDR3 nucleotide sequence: TGCGCCAGCAGCCCGGGACAGAGATCCTACAATGAGCAGTTCTTC. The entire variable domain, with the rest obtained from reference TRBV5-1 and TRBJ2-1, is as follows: KAGVTQTPRYLIKTRGQQVTLSCSPISGHRSVSWYQQTPGQGLQFLFEYFSETQRNKGNFPGRFSGRQFSNSRSEMNVSTLELGDSALYLCASSPGQRSYNEQFFGPGTRLTVL.

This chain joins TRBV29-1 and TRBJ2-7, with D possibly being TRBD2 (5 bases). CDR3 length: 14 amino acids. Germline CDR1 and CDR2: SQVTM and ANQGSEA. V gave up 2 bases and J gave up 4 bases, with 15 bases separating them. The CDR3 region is CSVEKDWGEYEQYF. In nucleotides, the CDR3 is TGCAGCGTTGAAAAGGACTGGGGAGAATACGAGCAGTACTTC.

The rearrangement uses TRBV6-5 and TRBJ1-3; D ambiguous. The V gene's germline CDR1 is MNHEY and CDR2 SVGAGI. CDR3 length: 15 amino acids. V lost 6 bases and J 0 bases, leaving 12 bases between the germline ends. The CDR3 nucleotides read TGTGCCAGCAGAGCCGGACGTAACTCTGGAAACACCATATATTTT. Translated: CASRAGRNSGNTIYF.

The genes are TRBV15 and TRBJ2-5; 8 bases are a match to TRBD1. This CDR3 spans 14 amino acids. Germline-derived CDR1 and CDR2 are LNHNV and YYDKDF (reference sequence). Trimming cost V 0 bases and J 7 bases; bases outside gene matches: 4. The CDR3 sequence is CATSREVGTGTQYF. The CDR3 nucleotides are TGTGCCACCAGCAGAGAAGTCGGGACAGGGACCCAGTACTTC.

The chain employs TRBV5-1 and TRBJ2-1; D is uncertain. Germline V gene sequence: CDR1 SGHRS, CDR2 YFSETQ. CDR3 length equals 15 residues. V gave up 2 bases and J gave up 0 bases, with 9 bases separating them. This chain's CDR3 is CASSFDVSSYNEQFF. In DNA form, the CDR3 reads TGCGCCAGCAGCTTTGATGTAAGCTCCTACAATGAGCAGTTCTTC.

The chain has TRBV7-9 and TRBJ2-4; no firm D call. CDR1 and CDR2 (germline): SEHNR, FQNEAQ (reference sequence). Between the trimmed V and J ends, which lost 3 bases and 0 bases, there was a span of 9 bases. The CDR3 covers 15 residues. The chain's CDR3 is CASSFGVSAKNIQYF. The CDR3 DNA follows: TGTGCCAGCAGCTTTGGCGTTTCAGCCAAAAACATTCAGTACTTC. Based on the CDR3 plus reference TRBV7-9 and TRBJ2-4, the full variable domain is DTGVSQNPRHKITKRGQNVTFRCDPISEHNRLYWYRQTLGQGPEFLTYFQNEAQLEKSRLLSDRFSAERPKGSFSTLEIQRTEQGDSAMYLCASSFGVSAKNIQYFGAGTRLSVL.

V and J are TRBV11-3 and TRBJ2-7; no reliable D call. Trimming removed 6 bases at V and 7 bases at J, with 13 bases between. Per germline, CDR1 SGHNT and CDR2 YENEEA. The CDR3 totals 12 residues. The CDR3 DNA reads TGTGCCAGCAGTTGGACCCTTGGGGAGCAGTACTTC. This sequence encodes CASSWTLGEQYF.

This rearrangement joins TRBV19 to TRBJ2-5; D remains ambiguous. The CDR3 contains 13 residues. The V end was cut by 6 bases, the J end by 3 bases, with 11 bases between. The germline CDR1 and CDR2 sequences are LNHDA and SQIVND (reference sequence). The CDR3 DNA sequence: TGTGCCAGTAGAACGCAGGATAAAGAGACCCAGTACTTC. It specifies CASRTQDKETQYF.

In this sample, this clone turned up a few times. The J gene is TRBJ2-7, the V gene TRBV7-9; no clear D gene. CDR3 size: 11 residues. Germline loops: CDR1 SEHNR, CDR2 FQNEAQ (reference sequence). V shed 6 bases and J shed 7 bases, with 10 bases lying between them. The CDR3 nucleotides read TGTGCCAGCAGTTTCGCCTTGGAGCAGTACTTC. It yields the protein CASSFALEQYF.

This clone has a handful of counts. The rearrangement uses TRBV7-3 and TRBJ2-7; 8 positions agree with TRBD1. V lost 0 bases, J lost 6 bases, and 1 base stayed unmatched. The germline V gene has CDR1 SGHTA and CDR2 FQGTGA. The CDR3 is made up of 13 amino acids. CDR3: CASSLTTGVEQYF. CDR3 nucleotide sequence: TGTGCCAGCAGCTTAACGACAGGGGTCGAGCAGTACTTC.